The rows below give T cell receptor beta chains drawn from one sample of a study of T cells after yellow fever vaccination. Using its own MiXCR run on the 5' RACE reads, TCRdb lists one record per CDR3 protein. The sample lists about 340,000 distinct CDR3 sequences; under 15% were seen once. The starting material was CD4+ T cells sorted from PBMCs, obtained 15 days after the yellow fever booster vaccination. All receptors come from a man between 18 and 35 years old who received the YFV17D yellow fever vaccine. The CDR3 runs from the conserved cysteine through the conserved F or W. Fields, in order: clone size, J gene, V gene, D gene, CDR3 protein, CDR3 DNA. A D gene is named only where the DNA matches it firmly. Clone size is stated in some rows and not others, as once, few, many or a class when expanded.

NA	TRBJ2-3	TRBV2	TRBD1	CASSDRGFTDTQYF	TGTGCCAGCAGTGACAGGGGGTTTACAGATACGCAGTATTTT
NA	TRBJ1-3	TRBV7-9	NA	CASSLRGSAGNTIYF	TGTGCCAGCAGCTTACGGGGATCGGCTGGAAACACCATATATTTT
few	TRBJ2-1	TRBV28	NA	CASSHRSEQFF	TGTGCCAGCAGCCACAGGAGTGAGCAGTTCTTC
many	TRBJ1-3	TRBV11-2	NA	CASSFSGDTIYF	TGTGCCAGCAGCTTCTCAGGGGACACCATATATTTT
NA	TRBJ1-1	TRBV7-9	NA	CASRRMNTEAFF	TGTGCCAGCAGACGCATGAACACTGAAGCTTTCTTT
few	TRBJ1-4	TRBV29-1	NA	CSVGRGAYEKLFF	TGCAGCGTGGGCAGGGGCGCTTATGAAAAACTGTTTTTT
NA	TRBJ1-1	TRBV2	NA	CASSDQFNTEAFF	TGTGCCAGCAGTGATCAGTTTAACACTGAAGCTTTCTTT
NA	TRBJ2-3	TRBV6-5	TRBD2	CASSWKSGTGDTQYF	TGTGCCAGCAGTTGGAAAAGCGGGACCGGAGATACGCAGTATTTT
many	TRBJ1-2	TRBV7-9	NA	CASSLEGRANYGYTF	TGTGCCAGCAGCTTAGAAGGGAGAGCTAACTATGGCTACACCTTC
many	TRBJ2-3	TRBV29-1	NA	CSALSPGWGTDTQYF	TGCAGCGCCCTGTCTCCGGGGTGGGGCACAGATACGCAGTATTTT
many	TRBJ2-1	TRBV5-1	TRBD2	CASGNSGGGGNEQFF	TGCGCCAGCGGAAATAGCGGGGGCGGGGGAAATGAGCAGTTCTTC
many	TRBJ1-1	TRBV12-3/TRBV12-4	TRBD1	CASSTDRADTEAFF	TGTGCCAGCAGTACGGACAGGGCCGACACTGAAGCTTTCTTT
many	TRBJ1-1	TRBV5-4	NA	CASSDKGRLGTEAFF	TGTGCCAGCAGCGACAAGGGGAGGTTGGGCACTGAAGCTTTCTTT
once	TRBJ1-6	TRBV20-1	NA	CSARFGVGTPLHF	TGCAGTGCTAGGTTCGGGGTAGGGACACCCCTCCACTTT
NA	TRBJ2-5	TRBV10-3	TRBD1	CAMGTGSGPETQYF	TGTGCCATGGGGACAGGTTCCGGACCAGAGACCCAGTACTTC
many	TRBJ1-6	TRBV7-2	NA	CASSKGRGASPLHF	TGTGCCAGCAGCAAAGGACGGGGGGCTTCACCCCTCCACTTT
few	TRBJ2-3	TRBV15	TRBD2	CATSRISGTFTDTQYF	TGTGCCACCAGCAGAATTAGCGGGACTTTCACAGATACGCAGTATTTT
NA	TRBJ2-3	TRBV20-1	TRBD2	CSAKRDGTSGADTQYF	TGCAGTGCTAAAAGGGACGGGACTAGCGGGGCAGATACGCAGTATTTT
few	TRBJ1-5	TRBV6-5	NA	CASRTGEYQPQHF	TGTGCCAGCCGAACGGGCGAATATCAGCCCCAGCATTTT
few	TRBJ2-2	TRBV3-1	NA	CASSRPTGPTGELFF	TGTGCCAGCAGCCGCCCCACAGGGCCCACCGGGGAGCTGTTTTTT
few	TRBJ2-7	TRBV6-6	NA	CASSWAGYEQYF	TGTGCCAGCAGTTGGGCGGGCTACGAGCAGTACTTC
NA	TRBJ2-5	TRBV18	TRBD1	CASSRSGTEETQYF	TGTGCCAGCTCACGCTCCGGGACAGAAGAGACCCAGTACTTC
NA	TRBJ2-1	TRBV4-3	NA	CASSQARAPGDEQFF	TGCGCCAGCAGCCAAGCGCGGGCCCCGGGGGATGAGCAGTTCTTC
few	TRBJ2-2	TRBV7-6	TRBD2	CASSLLAGAFGGELFF	TGTGCCAGCAGCTTACTAGCGGGGGCCTTTGGCGGGGAGCTGTTTTTT
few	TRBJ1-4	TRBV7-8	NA	CASSLEGPGGLGEKLFF	TGTGCCAGCAGCTTAGAGGGTCCGGGCGGATTAGGAGAAAAACTGTTTTTT
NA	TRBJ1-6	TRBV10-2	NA	CASSVRGTNSPLHF	TGCGCCAGCAGCGTCCGGGGGACTAATTCACCCCTCCACTTT
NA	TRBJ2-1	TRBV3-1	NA	CASSQSTLSMEQFF	TGTGCCAGCAGCCAATCTACGCTTTCGATGGAGCAGTTCTTC
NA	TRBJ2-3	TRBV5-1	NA	CASSPNPSVSTDTQYF	TGCGCCAGCAGCCCCAACCCTAGCGTTAGCACAGATACGCAGTATTTT
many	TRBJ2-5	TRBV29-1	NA	CSSRGVRKETQYF	TGCAGCTCTCGCGGGGTGAGGAAAGAGACCCAGTACTTC
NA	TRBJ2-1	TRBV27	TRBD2	CASSFAFGRGLHNEQFF	TGTGCCAGCAGTTTCGCGTTCGGGAGGGGACTACACAATGAGCAGTTCTTC
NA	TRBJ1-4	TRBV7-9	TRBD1	CASSARQGLGEKLFF	TGTGCCAGCAGCGCACGACAGGGTTTGGGTGAAAAACTGTTTTTT
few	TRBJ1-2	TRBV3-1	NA	CASSQEGARGNYGYTF	TGTGCCAGCAGCCAAGAAGGGGCCCGAGGGAACTATGGCTACACCTTC
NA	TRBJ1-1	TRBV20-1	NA	CSARHPWDTEAFF	TGCAGTGCTCGACACCCCTGGGACACTGAAGCTTTCTTT
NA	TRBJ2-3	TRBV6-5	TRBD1	CAVRDRATDTQYF	TGTGCCGTCCGGGACAGGGCCACAGATACGCAGTATTTT
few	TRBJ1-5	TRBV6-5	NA	CASSSQAGTNQPQHF	TGTGCCAGCAGTTCCCAGGCCGGGACGAATCAGCCCCAGCATTTT
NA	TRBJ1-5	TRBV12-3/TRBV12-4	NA	CASSSDRYSNQPQHF	TGTGCCAGCAGTTCGGACAGATATAGCAATCAGCCCCAGCATTTT
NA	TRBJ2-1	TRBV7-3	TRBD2	CASSPLHSGGSYNEQFF	TGTGCCAGCAGCCCCCTCCATAGCGGGGGATCTTACAATGAGCAGTTCTTC